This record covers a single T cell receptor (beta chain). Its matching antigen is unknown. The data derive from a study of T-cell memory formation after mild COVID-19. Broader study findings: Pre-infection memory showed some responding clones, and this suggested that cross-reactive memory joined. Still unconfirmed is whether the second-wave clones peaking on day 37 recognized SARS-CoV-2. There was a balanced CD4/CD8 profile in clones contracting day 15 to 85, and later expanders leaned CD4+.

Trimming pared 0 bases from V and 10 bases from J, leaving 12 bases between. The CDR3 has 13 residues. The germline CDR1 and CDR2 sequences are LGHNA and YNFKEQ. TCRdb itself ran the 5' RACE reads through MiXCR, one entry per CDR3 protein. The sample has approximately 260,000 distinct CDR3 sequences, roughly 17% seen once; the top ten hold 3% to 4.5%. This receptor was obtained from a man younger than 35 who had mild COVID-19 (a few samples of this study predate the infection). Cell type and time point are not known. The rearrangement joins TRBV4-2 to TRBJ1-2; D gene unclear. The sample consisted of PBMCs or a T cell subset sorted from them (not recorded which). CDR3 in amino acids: CASSQEFETFYTF. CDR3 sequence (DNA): TGTGCCAGCAGCCAAGAGTTCGAGACTTTCTACACCTTC.